This paragraph covers one T cell receptor beta chain sequence. Antigen: not known. The primer mix had 60 Vbeta and 13 Jbeta primers. Assay: immunoSEQ multiplex PCR; the TCRdb copy retains only in-frame clones and omits some. This table has a few hundred thousand clones, 65% to 90% appearing once. V gave up 0 bases and J gave up 4 bases; unmatched junction bases: 8. Germline CDR1 and CDR2: SEHNR and FQNEAQ (reference sequence). The CDR3 sequence is 19 residues long. These data are taken from a study of cytomegalovirus exposure and HLA in healthy donors. General observations from the study: Using a false discovery rate of 0.05, a later analysis showed that 16,000 or so TCR beta sequences were associated with HLA alleles. Cytomegalovirus status was reportedly diagnosed by the classifier with high sensitivity and specificity. It was likely that a cluster of highly shared sequence variants was a sequencing artifact. Segments of the TCR beta V type were, in most cases, productive about 90% or about 30% of the time in an earlier analysis.

V and J are TRBV7-9 and TRBJ2-2; 13 bases align to TRBD2. The source is a girl aged 5-17 years in good health and CMV-seronegative. Sequencing was performed on PBMCs. The CDR3 region is CASSLAGLAGSTGTGELFF. The CDR3 DNA reads TGTGCCAGCAGCTTAGCGGGACTAGCGGGATCAACGGGCACCGGGGAGCTGTTTTTT.